The rows below give T cell receptor beta chains drawn from one sample of a study of T cell responses to AZD1222 COVID-19 vaccine. The repertoire was sequenced with immunoSEQ multiplex PCR; TCRdb's copy has only in-frame clones and lacks some. This table holds tens of thousands of clones, approximately 85% found once. The sequences come from peripheral blood, collected 28 days after the second AZD1222 dose. The receptors stem from an adult who received the AZD1222 COVID-19 vaccine. Each CDR3 is given with its conserved first and last residue. D genes are given only for firm matches. A row's size may be missing; if present it is once, few, many or a size class.

>few|TRBD2|TRBV12-5|TRBJ2-3|18
CASGLVAGGPSNTDTQYF
TGTGCTAGTGGTTTGGTAGCGGGGGGGCCTTCTAACACAGATACGCAGTATTTT
>.|TRBD2|TRBV28|TRBJ2-7|16
CASSPGLAVSSYEQYF
TGTGCCAGCAGTCCGGGACTAGCGGTCAGCTCCTACGAGCAGTACTTC
>.|.|TRBV19|TRBJ1-1|13
CASSATSDTEAFF
TGTGCCAGTAGTGCCACTTCCGACACTGAAGCTTTCTTT
>.|.|TRBV4-1|TRBJ1-1|14
CASSQGGQGWGAFF
TGCGCCAGCAGCCAAGGTGGGCAGGGGTGGGGTGCTTTCTTT
>few|TRBD2|TRBV29-1|TRBJ2-1|16
CSVTGLAGGSYNEQFF
TGCAGCGTGACCGGACTAGCGGGGGGGTCCTACAATGAGCAGTTCTTC
>.|.|TRBV5-5|TRBJ1-4|15
CASSPFVGGGEKLFF
TGTGCCAGCAGCCCATTCGTCGGGGGAGGTGAAAAACTGTTTTTT
>.|TRBD2|TRBV10-3|TRBJ2-5|17
CAISPGTSGGNQETQYF
TGTGCCATCAGCCCCGGGACTAGCGGGGGCAACCAAGAGACCCAGTACTTC
>.|.|TRBV7-6|TRBJ2-3|16
CASSFTQNVLPNTQYF
TGTGCCAGCAGTTTTACCCAGAATGTGCTCCCCAATACGCAGTATTTT
>.|.|TRBV4-2|TRBJ2-5|13
CASSPHNQETQYF
TGTGCCAGCAGCCCACATAACCAAGAGACCCAGTACTTC
>.|TRBD2|TRBV13|TRBJ2-7|15
CASSLRAGGRVEQYF
TGTGCCAGCAGCTTACGGGCGGGGGGTCGCGTTGAGCAGTACTTC
>once|.|TRBV9|TRBJ2-3|13
CASSVGLWDTQYF
TGTGCCAGCAGCGTGGGGTTATGGGATACGCAGTATTTT
>.|.|TRBV6-1|TRBJ2-1|19
CASSEALPGQAGVRGEQFF
TGTGCCAGCAGTGAAGCGCTCCCAGGTCAGGCAGGGGTAAGGGGTGAGCAGTTCTTC
>.|TRBD1|TRBV2|TRBJ1-1|14
CASMSRGLNTEAFF
TGTGCCAGCATGTCCAGGGGGCTCAACACTGAAGCTTTCTTT
>.|.|TRBV14|TRBJ1-2|16
CASSQDPGPLYYGYTF
TGTGCCAGCAGCCAAGATCCGGGGCCCCTATACTATGGCTACACCTTC
>.|.|TRBV28|TRBJ1-5|14
CASSARISRQPQHF
TGTGCCAGCAGTGCCCGTATTAGTAGACAGCCCCAGCATTTT
>.|.|TRBV9|TRBJ1-6|14
CASSVGLPPAPLHF
TGTGCCAGCAGCGTAGGTCTCCCCCCGGCCCCCCTCCACTTT
>.|.|TRBV18|TRBJ1-1|16
CASSPGGPGVNTEAFF
TGTGCCAGCTCACCAGGGGGCCCAGGGGTGAACACTGAAGCTTTCTTT
>.|.|TRBV21-1|TRBJ2-7|15
CASSSGQAGPYEQYF
TGTGCCAGCAGCAGTGGACAGGCGGGACCCTACGAGCAGTACTTC
>.|.|TRBV11-1|TRBJ2-3|12
CASSPRPDTQYF
TGTGCCAGCAGCCCACGCCCAGATACGCAGTATTTT
>.|.|TRBV5-1|TRBJ1-1|16
CASSPTGGRVYTEAFF
TGCGCCAGCAGCCCCACCGGGGGTAGAGTTTACACTGAAGCTTTCTTT
>once|TRBD1|TRBV5-6|TRBJ1-5|15
CASSGGTASNQPQHF
TGTGCCAGCAGCGGGGGGACAGCTAGCAATCAGCCCCAGCATTTT
>.|TRBD1|TRBV7-9|TRBJ1-6|15
CASSPLGQGTSPLHF
TGTGCCAGCAGCCCCTTAGGACAGGGGACTTCACCCCTCCACTTT
>.|.|TRBV28|TRBJ1-1|15
CASSPKGGGYTEAFF
TGTGCCAGCAGTCCCAAAGGCGGGGGGTACACTGAAGCTTTCTTT
>.|.|TRBV2|TRBJ1-2|14
CASAAGAANYGYTF
TGTGCCAGCGCCGCGGGGGCGGCAAACTATGGCTACACCTTC
>few|.|TRBV18|TRBJ2-5|13
CASSGSPRETQYF
TGTGCCAGCTCGGGGTCCCCGAGGGAGACCCAGTACTTC
>once|.|TRBV7-9|TRBJ2-2|14
CASSPVLDTGELFF
TGTGCCAGCAGCCCTGTTCTCGACACCGGGGAGCTGTTTTTT
>.|TRBD1|TRBV28|TRBJ1-2|15
CASSLGTGLFYGYTF
TGTGCCAGCAGTTTGGGGACAGGTTTATTTTATGGCTACACCTTC
>.|.|TRBV29-1|TRBJ1-5|13
CSAKNGVHQPQHF
TGCAGCGCAAAGAATGGGGTACATCAGCCCCAGCATTTT
>.|TRBD2|TRBV3-1/TRBV3-2|TRBJ2-7|15
CASSLSSGSSYEQYF
TGTGCCAGCAGCCTATCTAGCGGGAGCTCCTACGAGCAGTACTTC